Shown below are 3 T cell receptor beta chains from a single sample sequenced in a study of T cells in tuberculosis. The assay was immunoSEQ multiplex PCR, and TCRdb's table has in-frame clones only and misses some. Of some 60,000 clones listed, 80% to 85% are singletons. Cells were sorted from thawed PBMC rested overnight and stained with GMM-loaded CD1B tetramer, viability dye and anti-CD3. The lipid loaded on the CD1B tetramers was C32 glucose monomycolate from Rhodococcus equi. The sample consisted of CD1b-GMM tetramer-negative cells sorted from PBMCs. These receptor sequences come from an adult woman with latent tuberculosis.

This clone was counted a few times. Other nucleotide sequences in the sample specify the same CDR3. The chain's CDR3 is CASSVTSTDTQYF. In DNA form, the CDR3 reads TGTGCCAGCAGCGTTACTAGCACAGATACGCAGTATTTT. The chain uses TRBV9 and TRBJ2-3; D gene unclear. CDR3 length: 13 amino acids. V was trimmed by 2 bases and J by 0 bases, leaving 4 bases between them. CDR1 is SGDLS, CDR2 YYNGEE, per germline.

The chain couples TRBV19 to TRBJ1-3, with D maybe TRBD1 (5 bases). The CDR3 length is 16 residues. Looked up from germline, CDR1 is LNHDA and CDR2 is SQIVND (reference sequence). The ends were cut back, 9 bases at V and 0 bases at J, with 18 bases in the middle. The CDR3 DNA reads as TGTGCCAGCGCTCCTAGGGGAGGAGGCTCTGGAAACACCATATATTTT. Translation gives CASAPRGGGSGNTIYF.

This clone was seen once. The chain links TRBV11-3 to TRBJ2-7; 9 bases match TRBD2. The CDR3 covers 17 residues. The J segment lost 6 bases and the V segment lost 5 bases, leaving 17 bases of the junction unmatched. Germline assignment: CDR1 SGHNT and CDR2 YENEEA. This chain's CDR3 is CASSLGDLAGELREQYF. The CDR3 DNA sequence: TGTGCCAGCAGCCTAGGGGATTTAGCGGGAGAGTTGCGCGAGCAGTACTTC.